One and the same sample provided the 8 T cell receptor beta chains below, sequenced in a study of T cell responses to AZD1222 COVID-19 vaccine. TCRdb keeps only in-frame clones here, not all; method: immunoSEQ multiplex PCR. The sample carries 100,000 to 130,000 clones, roughly 90% recorded once. Sequencing was performed on peripheral blood, taken 28 days after the second AZD1222 dose. These receptors were obtained from an adult who received the AZD1222 COVID-19 vaccine.

The genes are TRBV6-5 and TRBJ2-7; a weak D match, TRBD1 (8 bases). Trimming pared 10 bases from V and 5 bases from J, leaving 18 bases between. The germline V gene encodes CDR1 MNHEY and CDR2 SVGAGI. CDR3 length: 13 residues. CDR3 in amino acids: CATSTGGGHEQYF. The CDR3 bases are TGTGCCACCTCAACAGGGGGAGGGCACGAGCAGTACTTC.

Here the CDR3 reads CASSLVGNQPQHF. The DNA of the CDR3 is TGTGCCAGCAGTTTAGTAGGCAATCAGCCCCAGCATTTT. The chain employs TRBV27 and TRBJ1-5; D is undetermined. CDR3 length: 13 amino acids. Trimming took off 2 bases at V and 2 bases at J, with 4 bases between the two ends. Per the germline V gene, CDR1 is MNHEY and CDR2 is SMNVEV (reference sequence).

The chain is built from TRBV6-4 and TRBJ1-1, with D possibly being TRBD1 (6 bases). V was cut by 1 base and J by 5 bases, with 20 bases left in between. CDR3 length: 17 residues. The V gene's germline CDR1 is MRHNA and CDR2 SNTAGT. The CDR3 DNA follows: TGTGCCAGCAGTGACTGGACCAACCTCAAGGGGGGGACTGAAGCTTTCTTT. Translated: CASSDWTNLKGGTEAFF.

The chain recombines TRBV14 with TRBJ2-7, with 7 bases that match TRBD1. V lost 0 bases and J lost 2; bases outside the gene matches: 4. The CDR3 is made up of 15 amino acids. Germline assignment: CDR1 SGHDN and CDR2 FVKESK. The CDR3 region is CASSQELGTAYEQYF. DNA of the CDR3: TGTGCCAGCAGCCAAGAATTGGGGACAGCCTACGAGCAGTACTTC.

The V call is TRBV28, the J call TRBJ1-2, with D tentatively TRBD1 (5 bases). In germline, CDR1 is MDHEN, CDR2 SYDVKM. With 2 bases removed from V and 3 bases from J, the gap between germline ends came to 10 bases. This CDR3 has 14 amino acids. Here the CDR3 reads CASSLPGPDYGYTF. DNA of the CDR3: TGTGCCAGCAGTTTACCGGGACCCGACTATGGCTACACCTTC.

The genes are TRBV7-8 and TRBJ1-1; 8 nucleotides agree with TRBD1. Germline trimming cut 5 bases from V and 1 base from J; bases unmatched to any gene: 6. This CDR3 spans 15 amino acids. Germline V gene lookup returns CDR1 SGHVS and CDR2 FQNEAQ. The CDR3 DNA reads TGTGCCAGCAGCGACGCCGGGACAGGGAACACTGAAGCTTTCTTT. Protein sequence: CASSDAGTGNTEAFF.

The rearrangement joins TRBV21-1 to TRBJ1-2; TRBD1 reflects the table's D call only, with no check against the DNA. TRBV21-1 is a pseudogene locus. The CDR3 has 9 residues. CDR3 sequence reads: CASVLGIPF. CDR3 DNA sequence: TGTGCCAGCGTCCTGGGCATCCCCTTC.

This sequence joins TRBV6-1 and TRBJ2-5; D unclear. The CDR3 length is 12 residues. Germline CDR1 and CDR2: MNHNS and SASEGT. Trimming pared 3 bases from V and 4 bases from J, leaving 6 bases between. The CDR3 DNA sequence: TGTGCCAGCAGTGAGGGTGTAGAGACCCAGTACTTC. Protein sequence: CASSEGVETQYF.